Included here is one T cell receptor beta chain sequence, with context. Its target is not known. The sample belongs to a study of shared clonotypes between healthy human individuals. Study results and limitations: Generally, naive subsets came out with larger estimated richness than memory subsets.

Clones were read by immunoSEQ multiplex PCR, and TCRdb kept only the in-frame ones, dropping some. The sample yields 1,400,000 or so clones, about 98.5% seen once. Germline CDR1 is MNHEY and CDR2 is SMNVEV (reference sequence). Between the trimmed V and J ends, which lost 6 bases and 0 bases, there was a span of 12 bases. This CDR3 contains 15 residues. Every contributor of samples was a Caucasian grown-up residing in Nashville, Tennessee. It was into CD45RA+ naive and CD45RA-negative memory subsets that the CD4+ cells were split. This sequence originates from a man aged 25-45 years in good health. Sequences were obtained from naive CD4+ T cells sorted from blood. Subset meaning: CD45RA+ positively selected. The rearrangement joins TRBV27 to TRBJ1-3, with D hard to call. As DNA, the CDR3 is TGTGCCAGCAGCTATGACGGAACCTCTGGAAACACCATATATTTT. It encodes CASSYDGTSGNTIYF.